These T cell receptor beta chains were read from a single sample in a study of blood T cell repertoires in COVID-19. Assay used: immunoSEQ multiplex PCR; TCRdb lists only in-frame clones, some missing. The table records fewer than 250,000 clones, 88% of them present only once. The source material was peripheral blood. The receptors were sampled from a man between 65 and 85 years old with acute or convalescent COVID-19. The CDR3 runs from the conserved cysteine through the conserved F or W. D genes are given only for firm matches. Only part of the rows carry a size: once, few, many, or a class if the clone is expanded.

clone size: NA; V gene: TRBV28; D gene: NA; J gene: TRBJ1-2; CDR3 protein: CASSLQGITYGYTF; CDR3 DNA: TGTGCCAGCAGTTTACAGGGTATAACCTATGGCTACACCTTC
clone size: NA; V gene: TRBV28; D gene: NA; J gene: TRBJ1-2; CDR3 protein: CASSLKYGYTF; CDR3 DNA: TGTGCCAGCAGTCTAAAATATGGCTACACCTTC
clone size: once; V gene: TRBV3-1/TRBV3-2; D gene: TRBD1; J gene: TRBJ2-7; CDR3 protein: CASTPGTGGYDEQYF; CDR3 DNA: TGTGCCAGCACCCCTGGGACAGGGGGTTATGACGAGCAGTACTTC
clone size: NA; V gene: TRBV5-1; D gene: TRBD1; J gene: TRBJ2-1; CDR3 protein: CASSPETGYTGNEQFF; CDR3 DNA: TGCGCCAGCAGCCCAGAGACAGGGTATACCGGGAATGAGCAGTTCTTC
clone size: few; V gene: TRBV12-3/TRBV12-4; D gene: TRBD1; J gene: TRBJ2-2; CDR3 protein: CASRQQGTGELFF; CDR3 DNA: TGTGCCAGCAGGCAACAGGGGACCGGGGAGCTGTTTTTT
clone size: NA; V gene: TRBV7-9; D gene: TRBD1; J gene: TRBJ1-2; CDR3 protein: CASSLTGQGAQGYTF; CDR3 DNA: TGTGCCAGCAGCTTAACCGGACAGGGGGCGCAGGGCTACACCTTC
clone size: NA; V gene: TRBV18; D gene: NA; J gene: TRBJ2-2; CDR3 protein: CASSPAPRTAERELFF; CDR3 DNA: TGTGCCAGCTCACCAGCGCCTAGGACAGCGGAAAGGGAGCTGTTTTTT
clone size: once; V gene: TRBV25-1; D gene: TRBD1; J gene: TRBJ1-1; CDR3 protein: CASSYRQGGTEAFF; CDR3 DNA: TGTGCCAGCAGCTATCGACAGGGCGGCACTGAAGCTTTCTTT
clone size: NA; V gene: TRBV3-1/TRBV3-2; D gene: TRBD1; J gene: TRBJ2-7; CDR3 protein: CASSRPGTVREEQYF; CDR3 DNA: TGTGCCAGCAGCCGTCCCGGGACAGTAAGAGAAGAGCAGTACTTC
clone size: NA; V gene: TRBV7-2; D gene: TRBD2; J gene: TRBJ2-1; CDR3 protein: CASSPGDGTRDEQFF; CDR3 DNA: TGTGCCAGCAGCCCGGGGGATGGGACTAGGGACGAGCAGTTCTTC
clone size: NA; V gene: TRBV2; D gene: NA; J gene: TRBJ1-1; CDR3 protein: CASSEARPGKAFF; CDR3 DNA: TGTGCCAGCAGTGAAGCTAGGCCAGGGAAAGCTTTCTTT
clone size: NA; V gene: TRBV7-2; D gene: NA; J gene: TRBJ1-1; CDR3 protein: CASSLYGMNTEAFF; CDR3 DNA: TGTGCCAGCAGCTTATACGGGATGAACACTGAAGCTTTCTTT
clone size: NA; V gene: TRBV2; D gene: NA; J gene: TRBJ1-5; CDR3 protein: CASRGYQNQPQHF; CDR3 DNA: TGTGCCAGCAGGGGCTACCAAAATCAGCCCCAGCATTTT
clone size: few; V gene: TRBV7-2; D gene: NA; J gene: TRBJ1-1; CDR3 protein: CASSLARRGGTEAFF; CDR3 DNA: TGTGCCAGCAGCTTAGCACGGAGGGGAGGCACTGAAGCTTTCTTT
clone size: NA; V gene: TRBV3-1/TRBV3-2; D gene: NA; J gene: TRBJ1-6; CDR3 protein: CASSVVDSPLHF; CDR3 DNA: TGTGCCAGCAGCGTAGTCGATTCACCCCTCCACTTT
clone size: NA; V gene: TRBV6-5; D gene: NA; J gene: TRBJ1-1; CDR3 protein: CATGESYADKAFF; CDR3 DNA: TGTGCCACCGGCGAATCATACGCGGATAAAGCTTTCTTT
clone size: NA; V gene: TRBV2; D gene: TRBD1; J gene: TRBJ1-1; CDR3 protein: CASSRQGGLGNTEAFF; CDR3 DNA: TGTGCCAGCAGCCGTCAAGGGGGCCTAGGGAACACTGAAGCTTTCTTT
clone size: NA; V gene: TRBV19; D gene: TRBD1; J gene: TRBJ2-6; CDR3 protein: CASTSRLGGGQGLSGANVLTF; CDR3 DNA: TGTGCCAGTACTTCGAGATTGGGCGGAGGACAGGGGTTATCTGGGGCCAACGTCCTGACTTTC
clone size: NA; V gene: TRBV5-1; D gene: TRBD2; J gene: TRBJ2-5; CDR3 protein: CASSLGTSVQETQYF; CDR3 DNA: TGCGCCAGCAGCTTGGGGACTAGCGTACAAGAGACCCAGTACTTC
clone size: NA; V gene: TRBV6-5; D gene: NA; J gene: TRBJ2-7; CDR3 protein: CASSYRRGRYEQYF; CDR3 DNA: TGTGCCAGCAGTTACCGGCGGGGTAGATACGAGCAGTACTTC
clone size: NA; V gene: TRBV7-2; D gene: NA; J gene: TRBJ1-5; CDR3 protein: CASSSIPESPQHF; CDR3 DNA: TGTGCCAGCAGCTCCATCCCCGAGTCGCCCCAGCATTTT
clone size: NA; V gene: TRBV5-4; D gene: NA; J gene: TRBJ2-3; CDR3 protein: CASSQRQAPGDTQYF; CDR3 DNA: TGTGCCAGCAGCCAGAGACAGGCCCCAGGGGATACGCAGTATTTT
clone size: NA; V gene: TRBV27; D gene: TRBD2; J gene: TRBJ2-7; CDR3 protein: CASSLGLAGVGEQYF; CDR3 DNA: TGTGCCAGCAGTTTAGGACTAGCGGGAGTTGGAGAGCAGTACTTC
clone size: NA; V gene: TRBV5-8; D gene: TRBD2; J gene: TRBJ2-1; CDR3 protein: CASSPRQSGGIYNEQFF; CDR3 DNA: TGTGCCAGCAGTCCTAGGCAATCGGGGGGAATCTACAATGAGCAGTTCTTC
clone size: NA; V gene: TRBV19; D gene: TRBD1; J gene: TRBJ2-7; CDR3 protein: CASTTRDRDSYEQYF; CDR3 DNA: TGTGCCAGTACCACCCGGGACAGGGACTCCTACGAGCAGTACTTC
clone size: once; V gene: TRBV28; D gene: NA; J gene: TRBJ2-7; CDR3 protein: CASTLGTLYEQYF; CDR3 DNA: TGTGCCAGCACCCTGGGGACACTCTACGAGCAGTACTTC
clone size: NA; V gene: TRBV7-9; D gene: NA; J gene: TRBJ2-7; CDR3 protein: CASSLSPNEQYF; CDR3 DNA: TGTGCCAGCAGCTTATCACCTAACGAGCAGTACTTC
clone size: NA; V gene: TRBV5-4; D gene: NA; J gene: TRBJ1-1; CDR3 protein: CASSLGQASTEAFF; CDR3 DNA: TGTGCCAGCAGCTTGGGACAGGCGAGCACTGAAGCTTTCTTT
clone size: NA; V gene: TRBV5-1; D gene: NA; J gene: TRBJ1-2; CDR3 protein: CASSLARDYGYTF; CDR3 DNA: TGCGCCAGCAGCTTGGCCAGGGATTATGGCTACACCTTC
clone size: few; V gene: TRBV9; D gene: TRBD2; J gene: TRBJ2-3; CDR3 protein: CASGGLALTDTQYF; CDR3 DNA: TGTGCCAGCGGCGGACTAGCCCTCACAGATACGCAGTATTTT
clone size: few; V gene: TRBV6-5; D gene: TRBD1; J gene: TRBJ2-7; CDR3 protein: CASSSLGTGWYF; CDR3 DNA: TGTGCCAGCAGCTCCCTCGGGACAGGGTGGTACTTC
clone size: NA; V gene: TRBV5-1; D gene: NA; J gene: TRBJ2-1; CDR3 protein: CASSLDSPSYNEQFF; CDR3 DNA: TGCGCCAGCAGCTTGGACTCCCCCTCCTACAATGAGCAGTTCTTC
clone size: NA; V gene: TRBV28; D gene: TRBD2; J gene: TRBJ2-3; CDR3 protein: CASSPNLRLAGGNTDTQYF; CDR3 DNA: TGTGCCAGCAGTCCAAATTTAAGACTAGCGGGAGGTAACACAGATACGCAGTATTTT
clone size: NA; V gene: TRBV11-2; D gene: TRBD2; J gene: TRBJ2-1; CDR3 protein: CASSLLSSGMYNEQFF; CDR3 DNA: TGTGCCAGCAGCTTATTATCTAGCGGGATGTATAATGAGCAGTTCTTC
clone size: NA; V gene: TRBV5-5; D gene: NA; J gene: TRBJ2-5; CDR3 protein: CASSLQGAETQYF; CDR3 DNA: TGTGCCAGCAGCTTGCAGGGCGCGGAGACCCAGTACTTC
clone size: NA; V gene: TRBV19; D gene: TRBD2; J gene: TRBJ2-3; CDR3 protein: CASSLLAGGTDTQYF; CDR3 DNA: TGTGCCAGTAGCCTCCTAGCGGGGGGCACAGATACGCAGTATTTT
clone size: few; V gene: TRBV3-1/TRBV3-2; D gene: TRBD2; J gene: TRBJ2-7; CDR3 protein: CASSFPRGLAYEQYF; CDR3 DNA: TGTGCCAGCAGCTTTCCGCGGGGACTAGCCTACGAGCAGTACTTC
clone size: NA; V gene: TRBV7-2; D gene: NA; J gene: TRBJ2-1; CDR3 protein: CASSMRQDGEQFF; CDR3 DNA: TGTGCCAGCTCCATGAGACAGGATGGTGAGCAGTTCTTC
clone size: NA; V gene: TRBV7-3; D gene: NA; J gene: TRBJ1-1; CDR3 protein: CASSVGQPNTEAFF; CDR3 DNA: TGTGCCAGCAGCGTCGGACAGCCGAACACTGAAGCTTTCTTT